The rows below give T cell receptor beta chains drawn from one sample of a study of blood T cell repertoires in COVID-19. Assay used: immunoSEQ multiplex PCR; TCRdb lists only in-frame clones, some missing. The sample has 75,000 to 80,000 clones, 88% seen once. The material sequenced was peripheral blood. The receptors here all came from a human donor in a cohort sampled during active COVID-19. The CDR3 runs from the conserved cysteine through the conserved F or W. The D gene is left open where the match is weak.

V gene: TRBV27
J gene: TRBJ2-7
D gene: NA
CDR3 length: 15
CDR3 protein: CASSRRGAASYEQYF
CDR3 DNA: TGTGCCAGCAGCCGCCGTGGGGCTGCGTCCTACGAGCAGTACTTC

V gene: TRBV4-1
J gene: TRBJ1-1
D gene: TRBD1
CDR3 length: 16
CDR3 protein: CASSNRGLFQNTEAFF
CDR3 DNA: TGCGCCAGCAGCAACAGGGGGCTGTTCCAGAACACTGAAGCTTTCTTT

V gene: TRBV5-1
J gene: TRBJ2-7
D gene: TRBD2
CDR3 length: 14
CDR3 protein: CASSSEGGPYEQYF
CDR3 DNA: TGCGCCAGCAGCTCGGAGGGAGGGCCTTACGAGCAGTACTTC

V gene: TRBV6-5
J gene: TRBJ2-2
D gene: NA
CDR3 length: 15
CDR3 protein: CASSYSIRGTGELFF
CDR3 DNA: TGTGCCAGCAGTTACTCGATCCGAGGCACCGGGGAGCTGTTTTTT

V gene: TRBV7-9
J gene: TRBJ2-1
D gene: NA
CDR3 length: 15
CDR3 protein: CASSSVGGGGNEQFF
CDR3 DNA: TGTGCCAGCAGCTCAGTGGGGGGAGGAGGCAATGAGCAGTTCTTC

V gene: TRBV7-2
J gene: TRBJ2-4
D gene: NA
CDR3 length: 13
CDR3 protein: CASSLVEGNIQYF
CDR3 DNA: TGTGCCAGCAGCTTAGTCGAGGGAAACATTCAGTACTTC

V gene: TRBV4-1
J gene: TRBJ2-5
D gene: NA
CDR3 length: 16
CDR3 protein: CASSHPTRRVQETQYF
CDR3 DNA: TGCGCCAGCAGCCACCCCACGAGGCGGGTCCAAGAGACCCAGTACTTC

V gene: TRBV10-3
J gene: TRBJ2-7
D gene: TRBD2
CDR3 length: 14
CDR3 protein: CAIRSGGRTYEQYF
CDR3 DNA: TGTGCCATTAGGAGCGGGGGGCGAACCTACGAGCAGTACTTC

V gene: TRBV5-1
J gene: TRBJ1-1
D gene: NA
CDR3 length: 15
CDR3 protein: CASSFTYSGGGEAFF
CDR3 DNA: TGCGCCAGCAGCTTTACATATTCGGGGGGCGGCGAAGCTTTCTTT

V gene: TRBV10-1
J gene: TRBJ2-2
D gene: NA
CDR3 length: 13
CDR3 protein: CASRAPDTGELFF
CDR3 DNA: TGCGCCAGCAGGGCACCAGACACCGGGGAGCTGTTTTTT

V gene: TRBV6-1
J gene: TRBJ2-6
D gene: NA
CDR3 length: 13
CDR3 protein: CASSYSGANVLTF
CDR3 DNA: TGTGCCAGCAGTTACTCTGGGGCCAACGTCCTGACTTTC

V gene: TRBV13
J gene: TRBJ2-7
D gene: NA
CDR3 length: 13
CDR3 protein: CASSSPGRYEQYF
CDR3 DNA: TGTGCCAGCAGCTCGCCGGGGAGGTACGAGCAGTACTTC